These 14 T cell receptor beta chains were sequenced from one sample in a study of beta chain features in type 1 diabetes. The investigators reverse transcribed all of the isolated RNA, so they sequenced expressed TCRB transcripts. Profiling relied on immunoSEQ multiplex PCR, and the TCRdb table lists in-frame clones only, not all of them. The data contain about 180,000 clones, around 13% of them singletons. The specimen was central memory CD4+ T cells from blood. The receptors originated from a woman between 18 and 30 years old in good health.

The chain is built from TRBV9 and TRBJ1-2, with TRBD1 identical over 9 bases. Germline lookup yields CDR1 SGDLS and CDR2 YYNGEE. This CDR3 has 13 residues. V shed 3 bases, J shed 4 bases, and the junction held 1 base outside the gene matches. CDR3 sequence reads: CASSEQGAYGYTF. Here the CDR3 DNA reads TGTGCCAGCAGCGAACAGGGGGCCTATGGCTACACCTTC.

This clone was seen more than once but under ten times. This chain links TRBV7-7 with TRBJ1-4; D remains unclear. Trimming stripped 1 base from V and 5 bases from J, with 5 bases between. Germline V gene sequence: CDR1 SSHAT, CDR2 FNYEAQ (reference sequence). This CDR3 is built from 13 residues. The CDR3 DNA follows: TGTGCCAGCAGCTTAGATACAAATGAAAAACTGTTTTTT. Protein product: CASSLDTNEKLFF.

V usage is TRBV19 and J usage is TRBJ2-7; TRBD2 agrees at 9 bases. This CDR3 contains 19 residues. The V and J ends lost 1 base and 6 bases, in that order; junction bases with no gene match: 19. CDR1 and CDR2 from the germline V gene are LNHDA and SQIVND (reference sequence). CDR3 coding DNA: TGTGCCAGTAGTATAGGGGGGTCTAGCGGGACTTCCCGTCGAATCGAGCAGTACTTC. Protein: CASSIGGSSGTSRRIEQYF. The variable domain in full, completed from reference TRBV19 and TRBJ2-7, reads DGGITQSPKYLFRKEGQNVTLSCEQNLNHDAMYWYRQDPGQGLRLIYYSQIVNDFQKGDIAEGYSVSREKKESFPLTVTSAQKNPTAFYLCASSIGGSSGTSRRIEQYFGPGTRLTVT.

This clone was observed a few times. The chain is built from TRBV29-1 and TRBJ1-4, with a possible D match to TRBD1 (6 bases). Germline-derived CDR1 and CDR2 are SQVTM and ANQGSEA. There are 13 residues in the CDR3. V lost 1 base to trimming and J lost 10 bases, with 13 bases between them. This CDR3 is CSVEGTGWGKLFF. The DNA for the CDR3 is TGCAGCGTTGAAGGAACAGGGTGGGGAAAACTGTTTTTT.

This chain uses TRBV6-6 with TRBJ1-5; D uncertain. V was cut by 7 bases and J by 3 bases, with 10 bases left in between. This CDR3 is 13 amino acids long. CDR1 and CDR2 (germline): MNHNY, SVGAGI (reference sequence). CDR3 DNA: TGTGCCAGCAAAAGAGACATCAATCAGCCCCAGCATTTT. Protein sequence: CASKRDINQPQHF.

A word on this clone: One end of the junction is discordant with germline, which a read error may explain. The chain carries TRBV19 and TRBJ2-3; 14 nucleotides match TRBD2. Per germline, CDR1 LNHDA and CDR2 SQIVND (reference sequence). The CDR3 loop spans 14 amino acids. The CDR3 nucleotides are TGTGCCAGCGGGACTAGCGGGAGCAAAGATACGCAGTATTTT. The encoded protein is CASGTSGSKDTQYF.

This clone turned up a few times. The V and J genes are TRBV27 and TRBJ2-4; 10 bases are a match to TRBD2. CDR1 is MNHEY and CDR2 is SMNVEV in the germline V gene (reference sequence). The ends lost 8 bases at V and 3 bases at J; junction bases unmatched: 10. The CDR3 is 16 residues long. The CDR3 reads CASLRTSGIHKNIQYF. The CDR3 nucleotides read TGTGCCAGCCTCCGGACTAGCGGAATCCACAAAAACATTCAGTACTTC.

The chain has TRBV27 and TRBJ1-2; perhaps TRBD1 as D (5 bases). V gave up 3 bases and J gave up 4 bases, with 9 bases separating them. The CDR3 has 13 amino acids. The germline gives CDR1 MNHEY, CDR2 SMNVEV (reference sequence). CDR3: CASSFQGPYGYTF. CDR3 in DNA: TGTGCCAGCAGTTTCCAGGGCCCCTATGGCTACACCTTC.

This chain joins TRBV12-5 and TRBJ2-1; 7 bases fit TRBD1. The CDR3 is 18 residues long. The V gene end was trimmed by 2 bases and the J gene end by 1 base; junction bases not matched to a gene: 11. Germline CDR1 LGHNT, CDR2 FRNRAP. Here the CDR3 reads CASGLYNSPGQSYNEQFF. CDR3 bases: TGTGCTAGTGGTTTGTATAACTCGCCGGGACAGTCCTACAATGAGCAGTTCTTC.

In this sample, this clone turned up a few times. The chain recombines TRBV9 with TRBJ2-2; 7 positions match TRBD1. The junction had 2 bases not matched to a gene; V was cut back by 7 bases and J by 2 bases. The CDR3 sequence is 13 residues long. Germline CDR1 reads SGDLS; CDR2 reads YYNGEE. The CDR3 loop is CASDRDNTGELFF. CDR3 in DNA: TGTGCCAGCGACAGGGACAACACCGGGGAGCTGTTTTTT.

This clone was counted between two and nine times. The V and J genes are TRBV7-2 and TRBJ2-7; D is undetermined. Trimming removed 2 bases from V and 2 bases from J, with 7 bases in between. CDR3 length: 13 amino acids. Germline V CDR1 and CDR2: SGHTA, FQGNSA. CDR3 sequence reads: CASSLSPAYEQYF. Written as DNA, the CDR3 is TGTGCCAGCAGCTTAAGCCCCGCCTACGAGCAGTACTTC.

The V call is TRBV29-1, the J call TRBJ1-2; TRBD1 matches 8 bases. Germline CDR1 is SQVTM and CDR2 is ANQGSEA. The junction had 10 bases not matched to a gene; V was cut back by 6 bases and J by 4 bases. CDR3 length equals 14 residues. The CDR3 bases are TGCAGCGTCGTTCACCTCAGGGGGCTCTATGGCTACACCTTC. Amino acids: CSVVHLRGLYGYTF. The full variable domain, in which reference TRBV29-1 and TRBJ1-2 provide the parts outside the CDR3, is SAVISQKPSRDICQRGTSLTIQCQVDSQVTMMFWYRQQPGQSLTLIATANQGSEATYESGFVIDKFPISRPNLTFSTLTVSNMSPEDSSIYLCSVVHLRGLYGYTFGSGTRLTVV.

This clone was detected only a few times. This chain joins TRBV30 and TRBJ1-2, with D unclear. Trimming took 1 base from V and 10 from J, leaving 16 bases between them. Germline CDR1 and CDR2: GTSNPN and SVGIG (reference sequence). This CDR3 contains 13 residues. DNA for the CDR3: TGTGCCTGGAGTGAGTCGGGAGGGAGGACCTACACCTTC. This gives the protein CAWSESGGRTYTF.

This clone was found a few times. The chain couples TRBV10-3 to TRBJ2-3; 15 bases agree with TRBD2. After removal of 6 bases from V and 4 bases from J, the junction contained 2 bases not matched to a gene. There are 15 residues in the CDR3. Germline assignment: CDR1 ENHRY and CDR2 SYGVKD. DNA of the CDR3: TGTGCCATCAGCAGGACTAGCGGGAGGGCAGATACGCAGTATTTT. It encodes CAISRTSGRADTQYF.